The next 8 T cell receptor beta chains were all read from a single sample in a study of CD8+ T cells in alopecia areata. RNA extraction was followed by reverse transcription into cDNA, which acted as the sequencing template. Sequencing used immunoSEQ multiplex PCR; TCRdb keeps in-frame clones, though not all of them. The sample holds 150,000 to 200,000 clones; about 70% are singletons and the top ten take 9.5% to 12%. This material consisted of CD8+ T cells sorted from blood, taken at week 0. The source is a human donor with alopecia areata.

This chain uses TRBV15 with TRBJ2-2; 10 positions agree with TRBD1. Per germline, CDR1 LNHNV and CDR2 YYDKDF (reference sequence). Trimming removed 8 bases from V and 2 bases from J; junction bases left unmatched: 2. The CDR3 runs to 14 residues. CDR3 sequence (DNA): TGTGCCACCGGGACAGGGGAAAACACCGGGGAGCTGTTTTTT. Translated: CATGTGENTGELFF.

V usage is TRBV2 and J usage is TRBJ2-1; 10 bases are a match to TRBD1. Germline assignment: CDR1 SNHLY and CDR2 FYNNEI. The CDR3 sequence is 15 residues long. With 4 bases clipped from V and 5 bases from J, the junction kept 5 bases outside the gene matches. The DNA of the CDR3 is TGTGCCAGCAGTGGCGGGACAGGGGATAACAATGAGCAGTTCTTC. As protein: CASSGGTGDNNEQFF.

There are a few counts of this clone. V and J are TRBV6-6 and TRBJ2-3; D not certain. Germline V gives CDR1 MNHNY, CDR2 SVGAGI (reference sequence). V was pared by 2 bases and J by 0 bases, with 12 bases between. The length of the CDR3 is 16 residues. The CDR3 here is CASSYIRQASTDTQYF. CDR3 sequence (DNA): TGTGCCAGCAGTTACATCCGCCAGGCCAGCACAGATACGCAGTATTTT.

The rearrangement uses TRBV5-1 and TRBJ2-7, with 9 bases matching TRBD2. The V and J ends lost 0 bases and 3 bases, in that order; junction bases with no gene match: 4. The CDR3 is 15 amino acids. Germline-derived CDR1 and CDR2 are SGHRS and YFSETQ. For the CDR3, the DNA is TGCGCCAGCAGCTTGGGTATTAGCGGGGGCTACGAGCAGTACTTC. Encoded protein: CASSLGISGGYEQYF.

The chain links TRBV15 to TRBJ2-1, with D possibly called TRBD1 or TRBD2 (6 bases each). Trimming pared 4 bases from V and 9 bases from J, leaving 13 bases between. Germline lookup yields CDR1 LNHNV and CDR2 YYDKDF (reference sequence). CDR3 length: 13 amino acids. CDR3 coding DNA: TGTGCCACCAGCATTGGCAGGGGAGGTGAGCAGTTCTTC. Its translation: CATSIGRGGEQFF.

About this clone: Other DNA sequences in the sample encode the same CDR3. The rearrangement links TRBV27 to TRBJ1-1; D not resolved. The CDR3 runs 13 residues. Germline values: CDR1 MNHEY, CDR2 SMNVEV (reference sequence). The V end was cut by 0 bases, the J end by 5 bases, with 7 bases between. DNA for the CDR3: TGTGCCAGCAGTTTATCAGGTGGGACTGAAGCTTTCTTT. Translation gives CASSLSGGTEAFF.

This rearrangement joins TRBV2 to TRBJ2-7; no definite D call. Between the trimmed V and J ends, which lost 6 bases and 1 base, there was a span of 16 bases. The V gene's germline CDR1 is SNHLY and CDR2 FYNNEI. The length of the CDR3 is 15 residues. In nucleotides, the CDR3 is TGTGCCAGCAGATTAGACACTAACCGTTCCTACGAGCAGTACTTC. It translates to CASRLDTNRSYEQYF.

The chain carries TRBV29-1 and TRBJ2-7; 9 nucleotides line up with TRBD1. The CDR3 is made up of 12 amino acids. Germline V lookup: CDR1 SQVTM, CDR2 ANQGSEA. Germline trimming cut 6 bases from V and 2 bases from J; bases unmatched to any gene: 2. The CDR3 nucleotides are TGCAGCGTCCGGGACAGGGCCTACGAGCAGTACTTC. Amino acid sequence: CSVRDRAYEQYF.